The sequence of this TCR beta chain was determined in a study of T cells after yellow fever vaccination. Germline V gene sequence: CDR1 MGHRA, CDR2 YSYEKL. Deletions cut 2 bases from V and 7 bases from J, with 11 bases between. This CDR3 spans 13 amino acids. Each CDR3 protein is one row after TCRdb ran MiXCR on the 5' RACE reads. The sample contains 550,000 to 750,000 distinct CDR3 sequences, roughly 14% of which appear only once. This receptor was obtained from a man aged 25-40 years who received the YFV17D yellow fever vaccine. The source was PBMCs, collected on the day of the yellow fever booster vaccination. V is TRBV4-1 and J is TRBJ2-5, with no clear D. The CDR3 sequence is CASSQMGLGTQYF. CDR3 in DNA: TGCGCCAGCAGCCAAATGGGGTTAGGGACCCAGTACTTC.